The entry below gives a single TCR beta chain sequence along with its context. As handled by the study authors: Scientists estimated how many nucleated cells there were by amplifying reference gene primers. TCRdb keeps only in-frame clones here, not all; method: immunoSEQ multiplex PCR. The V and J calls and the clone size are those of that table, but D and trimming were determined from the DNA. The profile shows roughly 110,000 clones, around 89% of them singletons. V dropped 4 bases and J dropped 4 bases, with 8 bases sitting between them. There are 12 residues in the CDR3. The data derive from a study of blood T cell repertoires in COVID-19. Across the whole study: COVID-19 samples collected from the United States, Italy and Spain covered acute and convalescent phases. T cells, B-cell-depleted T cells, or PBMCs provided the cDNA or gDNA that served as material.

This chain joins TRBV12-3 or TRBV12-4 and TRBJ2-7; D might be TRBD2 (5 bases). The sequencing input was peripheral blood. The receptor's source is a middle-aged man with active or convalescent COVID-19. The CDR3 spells CASSYGIYEQYF. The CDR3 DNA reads TGTGCCAGCAGTTACGGGATTTACGAGCAGTACTTC.